The entry that follows covers one T cell receptor beta chain sequence. Its specificity is unknown. J was trimmed by 3 bases and V by 5 bases; bases with no gene match: 10. The CDR3 has 15 residues. Germline V lookup: CDR1 ENHRY, CDR2 SYGVKD. Unstimulated regulatory T cells (CD4+CD25+CD127-), CD4+CD25- non-regulatory cells, CD4 and CD8 cells were FACS-sorted from thawed PBMCs. An overnight rest at 37°C with about 220 IU/ml IL-2 preceded regulatory T cell sorting from thawed PBMCs. The data were obtained in a study of Tregs in tolerant kidney transplant recipients. Findings of the study overall: This study did not directly address biological reproducibility.

Repertoires were generated with immunoSEQ multiplex PCR, while TCRdb's copy carries only in-frame clones and drops some. The table records roughly 80,000 clones, under 95% of them present only once. The receptor was derived from a human donor who received a combined kidney and bone marrow transplant. The specimen comprised Tregs from blood, sampled before the transplant. The rearrangement uses TRBV10-3 and TRBJ2-7, with 7 bases lining up with TRBD1. DNA for the CDR3: TGTGCCATCAGTATAGACAGGGTTATCAACTACGAGCAGTACTTC. Residues: CAISIDRVINYEQYF.